Below are 15 T cell receptor beta chains sequenced from a single sample in a study of cytomegalovirus exposure and HLA in healthy donors. Both 60 Vbeta primers and 13 Jbeta primers went into the PCR. Repertoires were generated with immunoSEQ multiplex PCR, while TCRdb's copy carries only in-frame clones and drops some. The table has under 85,000 clones, 78% seen once. Sequencing used PBMCs. The origin of the receptors is a man in his forties in good health and CMV-seronegative.

V usage is TRBV21-1 and J usage is TRBJ2-7; the table names TRBD2, a call not compared with the DNA. TRBV21-1 is shown as a pseudogene. There are 17 residues in the CDR3. The CDR3 sequence: CASSTDGISGRFYEQYF. CDR3 nucleotides: TGTGCCAGCAGCACCGATGGGATTAGCGGGAGGTTTTACGAGCAGTACTTC.

The chain has TRBV9 and TRBJ2-2; weak D call: TRBD2 (6 bases). Germline loops: CDR1 SGDLS, CDR2 YYNGEE. V dropped 3 bases and J dropped 6 bases, with 15 bases sitting between them. The CDR3 is made up of 15 amino acids. The CDR3 reads CASSETGSRAGELFF. The CDR3 DNA sequence: TGTGCCAGCAGCGAAACCGGGAGTCGGGCCGGGGAGCTGTTTTTT. Complete variable domain (other parts from reference TRBV9 and TRBJ2-2): DSGVTQTPKHLITATGQRVTLRCSPRSGDLSVYWYQQSLDQGLQFLIQYYNGEERAKGNILERFSAQQFPDLHSELNLSSLELGDSALYFCASSETGSRAGELFFGEGSRLTVL.

The chain links TRBV30 to TRBJ2-7; 8 bases agree with TRBD2. CDR1 and CDR2 from the germline V gene are GTSNPN and SVGIG (reference sequence). The trim removed 2 bases at V and 0 bases at J, leaving 3 bases unmatched. This CDR3 has 14 amino acids. The CDR3 DNA is TGTGCCTGGAGTCGGGGGGGAAGCTCCTACGAGCAGTACTTC. Translation: CAWSRGGSSYEQYF.

This chain uses TRBV15 with TRBJ1-1, with D perhaps TRBD1 (6 bases). Looked up from germline, CDR1 is LNHNV and CDR2 is YYDKDF (reference sequence). The V and J ends lost 0 bases and 0 bases respectively, with 8 bases between them. CDR3 size: 15 residues. CDR3 nucleotide sequence: TGTGCCACCAGCAGAGAGACAGGATTGAACACTGAAGCTTTCTTT. This codes for CATSRETGLNTEAFF.

This clone showed up just once. The V and J genes are TRBV5-6 and TRBJ1-1; tentative D call: TRBD1 (5 bases). Deletions cut 0 bases from V and 4 bases from J, with 13 bases between. The CDR3 runs to 15 residues. Germline V gene sequence: CDR1 SGHDT, CDR2 YYEEEE. The CDR3 region is CASSLDTGRRTEAFF. DNA for the CDR3: TGTGCCAGCAGCTTGGACACAGGAAGGCGCACTGAAGCTTTCTTT.

The J gene is TRBJ2-7, the V gene TRBV19; tentatively, D is TRBD2 (5 bases). Germline CDR1 LNHDA, CDR2 SQIVND (reference sequence). This CDR3 region has 14 residues. V lost 4 bases to trimming and J lost 2 bases, with 12 bases between them. The CDR3: CASSTRTDTYEQYF. The CDR3 region has the DNA TGTGCCAGTAGTACACGGACTGACACCTACGAGCAGTACTTC.

The V call is TRBV5-5, the J call TRBJ2-1; tentatively, D is TRBD1 (6 bases). The CDR3 is made up of 16 amino acids. Germline assignment: CDR1 SGHKS and CDR2 YYEKEE (reference sequence). V gave up 0 bases and J gave up 4 bases, with 14 bases separating them. CDR3 bases: TGTGCCAGCAGCTTGGCGATGGGGGCTCTATACAATGAGCAGTTCTTC. It yields the protein CASSLAMGALYNEQFF.

J is TRBJ1-1 and V is TRBV5-1, with TRBD1 identical over 12 bases. The junction had 11 bases not matched to a gene; V was cut back by 1 base and J by 4 bases. Germline V gene lookup returns CDR1 SGHRS and CDR2 YFSETQ. CDR3 length: 18 amino acids. The chain's CDR3 is CASSLTGTGGVEGTEAFF. The CDR3 nucleotides are TGCGCCAGCAGCTTGACCGGGACAGGGGGCGTGGAGGGCACTGAAGCTTTCTTT.

The genes are TRBV18 and TRBJ2-2; the match to TRBD2 covers 8 bases. The CDR3 loop spans 15 amino acids. Per the germline V gene, CDR1 is KGHSH and CDR2 is LQKENI. The J segment lost 4 bases and the V segment lost 4 bases, leaving 5 bases of the junction unmatched. The CDR3 nucleotides are TGTGCCAGCTCACTCACTAGCGGCCCCACCGGGGAGCTGTTTTTT. Translation gives CASSLTSGPTGELFF. Variable domain in full (rest from reference TRBV18 and TRBJ2-2): NAGVMQNPRHLVRRRGQEARLRCSPMKGHSHVYWYRQLPEEGLKFMVYLQKENIIDESGMPKERFSAEFPKEGPSILRIQQVVRGDSAAYFCASSLTSGPTGELFFGEGSRLTVL.

The genes are TRBV5-4 and TRBJ1-6, with a tentative D call TRBD1 (6 bases). From germline, CDR1 is SGHNT and CDR2 YYREEE (reference sequence). The CDR3 sequence is 16 residues long. The V and J ends lost 1 base and 2 bases respectively, with 10 bases between them. CDR3 coding DNA: TGTGCCAGCAGCTTGATACAGGGTGCCTATAATTCACCCCTCCACTTT. It specifies CASSLIQGAYNSPLHF.

The chain recombines TRBV18 with TRBJ2-7, with D perhaps matching TRBD2 (5 bases). The CDR3 spans 15 residues. Germline V lookup: CDR1 KGHSH, CDR2 LQKENI. Trimming stripped 4 bases from V and 1 base from J, with 14 bases between. The CDR3 loop reads CASSLSGRSSYEQYF. The CDR3 DNA follows: TGTGCCAGCTCACTCAGCGGCAGGTCGTCCTACGAGCAGTACTTC.

The chain employs TRBV28 and TRBJ2-1; TRBD2 matches 9 bases. The CDR3 extends over 17 amino acids. Germline V CDR1 and CDR2: MDHEN, SYDVKM. The V and J ends lost 4 bases and 9 bases, in that order; junction bases with no gene match: 16. CDR3 sequence: CASSSPLGASGMGEQFF. CDR3 in DNA: TGTGCCAGCAGTTCGCCCCTCGGGGCTAGCGGGATGGGTGAGCAGTTCTTC.

This clone was detected once. The chain recombines TRBV9 with TRBJ2-7; D is unclear. CDR1 SGDLS and CDR2 YYNGEE come from the germline V gene. V lost 4 bases, J lost 2 bases, and 7 bases lay in between. CDR3 length: 12 amino acids. Here the CDR3 reads CASSPSPYEQYF. In nucleotides, the CDR3 is TGTGCCAGCAGCCCCAGTCCCTACGAGCAGTACTTC.

The chain couples TRBV5-1 to TRBJ1-1, with 8 bases fitting TRBD1. V lost 1 base and J lost 1; bases outside the gene matches: 12. This CDR3 is built from 18 residues. Per germline, CDR1 SGHRS and CDR2 YFSETQ. CDR3 residues: CASSLRAGQADSNTEAFF. CDR3 bases: TGCGCCAGCAGCTTGCGGGCGGGACAGGCCGATTCGAACACTGAAGCTTTCTTT.

This sequence joins TRBV10-3 and TRBJ2-5, with a tentative D call TRBD1 (5 bases). Trimming pared 6 bases from V and 1 base from J, leaving 9 bases between. Germline lookup yields CDR1 ENHRY and CDR2 SYGVKD. The CDR3 spans 13 residues. The CDR3 reads CAIRRQLQETQYF. DNA for the CDR3: TGTGCCATCAGGCGACAGCTCCAAGAGACCCAGTACTTC.